Listed here is a single T cell receptor (beta chain). The protocol was immunoSEQ multiplex PCR, while the TCRdb copy is restricted to in-frame clones and leaves out a portion. This table holds a few hundred thousand clones, around 91% found once. The record originates from a study of blood T cell repertoires in COVID-19. Study at large: There were acute and convalescent COVID-19 samples, and they came from the United States, Italy and Spain. Sources were T cells, B-cell-depleted T cells, or PBMCs; the material itself was cDNA or gDNA.

Per the germline V gene, CDR1 is MDHEN and CDR2 is SYDVKM. The CDR3 totals 13 residues. V shed 1 base and J shed 6 bases, with 6 bases lying between them. Ages ranged from roughly 18 to 95 years, with residence in approximately 23 US areas. Source material: PBMCs or T cells enriched from blood (not recorded which). The chain is built from TRBV28 and TRBJ2-2; D not certain. This receptor was identified in a woman under 30 with acute COVID-19. The CDR3 DNA sequence: TGTGCCAGCAGTTTATCAGGTCCCGGGGAGCTGTTTTTT. This encodes CASSLSGPGELFF.